Presented here are 18 T cell receptor beta chains from one specimen sequenced in a study of Ad26.COV2.S vaccination and SARS-CoV-2 variants. Noted treatment: around 19 received Ad26.COV2.S at low or high dose, single or two shots; about 5 received placebo; per-sample allocation not given. The investigators took samples on day 63 after the first vaccine or placebo injection. Sequencing used immunoSEQ multiplex PCR; TCRdb keeps in-frame clones, though not all of them. Among about 410,000 clones listed, 75% to 90% were seen once. The input for sequencing was peripheral blood, taken in a trial of Ad26.COV2.S vaccine versus placebo. All receptors derive from a person between 18 and 65 years old who received the Ad26.COV2.S COVID-19 vaccine or a placebo.

This clone was detected a few times. The J gene is TRBJ1-1, the V gene TRBV3-1 (or the pseudogene TRBV3-2); D perhaps matches TRBD1 (6 bases). Germline lookup yields CDR1 LGHDT and CDR2 YNNKEL (reference sequence). The length of the CDR3 is 11 residues. V lost 3 bases and J lost 8, with 7 bases in between. The CDR3, as DNA: TGTGCCAGCAGCCATACAGGGGAAGCTTTCTTT. It encodes CASSHTGEAFF.

This clone was seen more than once but under ten times. The J gene is TRBJ2-2, the V gene TRBV4-1; 7 bases agree with TRBD1. In germline, CDR1 is MGHRA, CDR2 YSYEKL. V shed 3 bases and J 3 bases; nucleotides not matched to a gene: 10. The CDR3 sequence is 17 residues long. The chain's CDR3 is CASSHSPTGTDTGELFF. As DNA, the CDR3 is TGCGCCAGCAGCCACAGCCCGACAGGGACGGACACCGGGGAGCTGTTTTTT.

This clone was seen a single time. The rearrangement joins TRBV28 to TRBJ1-5, with D unresolved. The CDR3 covers 13 residues. Germline V lookup: CDR1 MDHEN, CDR2 SYDVKM. The V end was cut by 8 bases, the J end by 5 bases, with 13 bases between. The CDR3 here is CASGVIRDQPQHF. Written as DNA, the CDR3 is TGTGCCAGCGGAGTTATTCGGGATCAGCCCCAGCATTTT.

The chain couples TRBV19 to TRBJ2-3; D gene uncertain. Germline CDR1 reads LNHDA; CDR2 reads SQIVND (reference sequence). The CDR3 has 13 residues. V lost 4 bases and J 2 bases, leaving 7 bases between the germline ends. CDR3 in amino acids: CASSTEYTDTQYF. As DNA, the CDR3 is TGTGCCAGTAGTACCGAATACACAGATACGCAGTATTTT.

The chain recombines TRBV5-1 with TRBJ2-4; D unresolved. Germline CDR1 SGHRS, CDR2 YFSETQ. The germline V and J ends were trimmed by 6 bases and 0 bases, with 10 bases remaining between them. This CDR3 region has 14 residues. The CDR3 nucleotides read TGCGCCAGCACCCTCGACCTAGCCAAAAACATTCAGTACTTC. The encoded protein is CASTLDLAKNIQYF.

The V call is TRBV5-8, the J call TRBJ1-5; TRBD1 aligns across 10 bases. Germline V gives CDR1 SGHTS, CDR2 YDEGEE. Trimming at V came to 3 bases and at J to 6 bases, leaving 6 bases not matched to a gene. The CDR3 totals 15 residues. CDR3: CASSSGTGVIQPQHF. The CDR3 bases are TGTGCCAGCAGCTCCGGGACAGGGGTCATTCAGCCCCAGCATTTT. The complete variable domain, with remaining parts taken from reference TRBV5-8 and TRBJ1-5, reads EAGVTQSPTHLIKTRGQQATLRCSPISGHTSVYWYQQALGLGLQFLLWYDEGEERNRGNFPPRFSGRQFPNYSSELNVNALELEDSALYLCASSSGTGVIQPQHFGDGTRLSIL.

This chain uses TRBV11-2 with TRBJ2-7; possible D gene TRBD2, 6 bases. Trimming pared 2 bases from V and 2 bases from J, leaving 10 bases between. Germline V CDR1 and CDR2: SGHAT, FQNNGV. The CDR3 runs to 14 residues. The CDR3 protein is CASSLMAGPYEQYF. CDR3 bases: TGTGCCAGCAGCTTAATGGCGGGACCCTACGAGCAGTACTTC.

V is TRBV18 and J is TRBJ1-2; D call uncertain. The CDR3 length is 14 residues. Trimming pared 1 base from V and 8 bases from J, leaving 14 bases between. Germline CDR1 reads KGHSH; CDR2 reads LQKENI. The CDR3: CASSPQGTPDGYTF. CDR3 nucleotides: TGTGCCAGCTCACCACAGGGAACTCCCGACGGCTACACCTTC.

This clone is a singleton in its sample. J is TRBJ2-7 and V is TRBV3-1 (or the pseudogene TRBV3-2), with TRBD2 matching 13 bases. Germline V lookup: CDR1 LGHDT, CDR2 YNNKEL (reference sequence). CDR3 size: 17 residues. V shed 1 base and J 11 bases; nucleotides not matched to a gene: 14. CDR3 loop: CASSQVPGLAGDQMKYF. The CDR3 nucleotides read TGTGCCAGCAGCCAAGTTCCCGGACTAGCGGGAGACCAGATGAAGTACTTC.

The genes are TRBV6-5 and TRBJ1-2; no firm D call. The CDR3 totals 14 residues. V was shortened by 7 bases and J by 4 bases, with 16 bases between the two germline ends. Germline values: CDR1 MNHEY, CDR2 SVGAGI. The CDR3 DNA reads as TGTGCCAGCACGGCAGTCCAAAGCCTCTATGGCTACACCTTC. Residues: CASTAVQSLYGYTF.

The chain uses TRBV9 and TRBJ2-7; 8 bases agree with TRBD2. The germline V gene has CDR1 SGDLS and CDR2 YYNGEE. J gave up 5 bases and V 0 bases, and 7 bases lay outside the gene matches. This CDR3 has 15 residues. The CDR3 DNA reads as TGTGCCAGCAGCGTAGAGCTAGCGGGTTCCCACGAGCAGTACTTC. Amino acids: CASSVELAGSHEQYF.

This clone was seen a single time. The chain employs TRBV3-1 (or the pseudogene TRBV3-2) and TRBJ2-7, with 8 bases lining up with TRBD1. J lost 2 bases, V lost 5 bases, and 8 bases had no gene match. Germline CDR1 reads LGHDT; CDR2 reads YNNKEL (reference sequence). This CDR3 is built from 15 residues. The CDR3 loop is CASSSRDRWPYEQYF. CDR3 sequence (DNA): TGTGCCAGCAGCTCCCGGGACAGGTGGCCCTACGAGCAGTACTTC.

CDR3 region: CASSTAGSYNEQFF. The CDR3, as DNA: TGCGCCAGCAGCACCGCCGGTTCCTACAATGAGCAGTTCTTC. The chain has TRBV5-1 and TRBJ2-1; D not certain. CDR1 and CDR2 from the germline V gene are SGHRS and YFSETQ. Trimming took off 4 bases at V and 1 base at J, with 9 bases between the two ends. The CDR3 is 14 residues long.

In this sample, this clone turned up a few times. The chain employs TRBV5-1 and TRBJ2-2; 9 nucleotides agree with TRBD2. The CDR3 length is 16 residues. After removal of 2 bases from V and 5 bases from J, the junction contained 7 bases not matched to a gene. Germline CDR1 SGHRS, CDR2 YFSETQ. The CDR3 DNA is TGCGCCAGCAGCTTTAGCGGACTAGCGTTGACCGGGGAGCTGTTTTTT. Its protein product is CASSFSGLALTGELFF.

The chain employs TRBV3-1 (or the pseudogene TRBV3-2) and TRBJ2-7, with D tentatively TRBD2 (5 bases). Germline V CDR1 and CDR2: LGHDT, YNNKEL (reference sequence). This CDR3 spans 15 amino acids. Trimming cost V 4 bases and J 2 bases, with 15 bases left between them. The chain's CDR3 is CASSLGLPGPYEQYF. DNA for the CDR3: TGTGCCAGCAGCCTCGGACTTCCAGGCCCCTACGAGCAGTACTTC.

The genes are TRBV11-2 and TRBJ2-1; D is possibly TRBD2 (6 bases). Germline CDR1 is SGHAT and CDR2 is FQNNGV. The CDR3 spans 14 residues. V lost 6 bases to trimming and J lost 3 bases, with 12 bases between them. The CDR3 sequence is CASRRGGDYNEQFF. Written as DNA, the CDR3 is TGTGCCAGCAGGCGGGGCGGAGACTACAATGAGCAGTTCTTC.

V is TRBV7-9 and J is TRBJ2-7; TRBD1 aligns across 8 bases. Germline CDR1 reads SEHNR; CDR2 reads FQNEAQ (reference sequence). This CDR3 contains 13 residues. V dropped 5 bases and J dropped 6; count of bases not matched to a gene: 6. The CDR3 nucleotides are TGTGCCAGCAGCCCAACGACAGGGGTCGAGCAGTACTTC. It specifies CASSPTTGVEQYF.

This clone was recorded once. V gene TRBV18 combines with J gene TRBJ1-1; no clear D. V was cut by 2 bases and J by 5 bases, with 9 bases left in between. Germline values: CDR1 KGHSH, CDR2 LQKENI. CDR3 length: 13 residues. The CDR3 spells CASSPKTGTEAFF. The CDR3 DNA follows: TGTGCCAGCTCACCAAAAACTGGGACTGAAGCTTTCTTT.